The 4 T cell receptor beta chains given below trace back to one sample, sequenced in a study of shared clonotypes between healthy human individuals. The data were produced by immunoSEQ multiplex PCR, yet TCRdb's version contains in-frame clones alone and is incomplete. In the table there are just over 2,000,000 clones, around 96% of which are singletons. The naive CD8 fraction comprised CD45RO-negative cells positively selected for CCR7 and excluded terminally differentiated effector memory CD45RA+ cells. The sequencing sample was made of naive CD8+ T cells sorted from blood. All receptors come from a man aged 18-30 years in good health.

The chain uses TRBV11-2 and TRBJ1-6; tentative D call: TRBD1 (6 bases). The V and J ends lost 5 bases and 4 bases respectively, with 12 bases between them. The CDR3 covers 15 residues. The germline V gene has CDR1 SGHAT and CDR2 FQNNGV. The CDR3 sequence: CASSVGGTYNSPLHF. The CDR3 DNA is TGTGCCAGCAGCGTAGGGGGGACTTATAATTCACCCCTCCACTTT.

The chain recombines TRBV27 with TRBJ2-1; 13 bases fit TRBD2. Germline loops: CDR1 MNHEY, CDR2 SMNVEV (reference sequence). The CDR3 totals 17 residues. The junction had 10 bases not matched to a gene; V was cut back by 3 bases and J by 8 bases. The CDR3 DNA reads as TGTGCCAGCAGTTTGACTAGCGGGGGGCCCGCTTGGCATGAGCAGTTCTTC. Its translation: CASSLTSGGPAWHEQFF.

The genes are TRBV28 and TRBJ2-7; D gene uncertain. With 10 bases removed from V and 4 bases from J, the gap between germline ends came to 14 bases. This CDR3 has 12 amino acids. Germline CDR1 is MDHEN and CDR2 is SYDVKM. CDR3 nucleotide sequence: TGTGCCACCTCCCCCGGGCAGTACGAGCAGTACTTC. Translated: CATSPGQYEQYF.

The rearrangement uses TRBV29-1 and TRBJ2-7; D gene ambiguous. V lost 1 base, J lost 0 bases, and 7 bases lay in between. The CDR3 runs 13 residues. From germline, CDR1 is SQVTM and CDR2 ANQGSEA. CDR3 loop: CSVEGVSSYEQYF. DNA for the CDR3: TGCAGCGTTGAAGGCGTCAGCTCCTACGAGCAGTACTTC.